The 13 T cell receptor beta chains below were found in one sample sequenced in a study of blood T cell repertoires in COVID-19. TCRdb's copy holds only in-frame clones and misses some; the assay was immunoSEQ multiplex PCR. This sample has approximately 240,000 clones, with about 93% found just once. The specimen was peripheral blood. The source is a man aged 25-45 years with COVID-19, enrolled during active disease.

This chain joins TRBV7-2 and TRBJ1-1; D gene uncertain. The germline V gene has CDR1 SGHTA and CDR2 FQGNSA. CDR3 size: 13 residues. V shed 5 bases and J shed 1 base, with 8 bases lying between them. The CDR3 loop is CASSLQRNTEAFF. The CDR3 coding sequence is TGTGCCAGCAGCCTACAGAGGAACACTGAAGCTTTCTTT.

The V gene is TRBV21-1, the J gene TRBJ1-5; the table calls TRBD1, which could not be checked here. TRBV21-1 is a pseudogene. The CDR3 totals 17 residues. The CDR3 DNA reads as TGTGCCAGCAGCCCCCGGGACAGGGGGCGAAACAATCAGCCCCAGCATTTT. Translation: CASSPRDRGRNNQPQHF.

The rearrangement uses TRBV6-6 and TRBJ1-2; D gene unclear. Looked up from germline, CDR1 is MNHNY and CDR2 is SVGAGI (reference sequence). CDR3 size: 14 residues. Between the trimmed V and J ends, which lost 5 bases and 2 bases, there was a span of 12 bases. CDR3 amino acids: CASSQSGQNYGYTF. The CDR3 bases are TGTGCCAGCAGTCAAAGCGGGCAAAACTATGGCTACACCTTC.

This chain links TRBV9 with TRBJ1-3; D is ambiguous. There are 13 residues in the CDR3. The V end lost 6 bases, the J end lost 1 base, and 8 bases lay between the germline ends. Germline V CDR1 and CDR2: SGDLS, YYNGEE. The CDR3 DNA reads as TGTGCCAGCATGGCGGGTTCTGGAAACACCATATATTTT. It specifies CASMAGSGNTIYF.

The V call is TRBV3-1 (or the pseudogene TRBV3-2), the J call TRBJ1-2; tentative D call: TRBD1 (6 bases). The CDR3 sequence is 11 residues long. V was shortened by 9 bases and J by 8 bases, with 13 bases between the two germline ends. Germline CDR1 reads LGHDT; CDR2 reads YNNKEL (reference sequence). The CDR3 DNA sequence: TGTGCCAGTGGACAGTCTATGGGCTACACCTTC. Translating it yields CASGQSMGYTF.

V and J are TRBV18 and TRBJ1-1; 7 bases align to TRBD1. CDR3 length: 17 amino acids. The germline V gene encodes CDR1 KGHSH and CDR2 LQKENI. The junction had 11 bases not matched to a gene; V was cut back by 4 bases and J by 0 bases. The CDR3, as DNA: TGTGCCAGCTCACTTCGGAGGGACAGTCACTTGAACACTGAAGCTTTCTTT. As protein: CASSLRRDSHLNTEAFF. Variable domain in full (rest from reference TRBV18 and TRBJ1-1): NAGVMQNPRHLVRRRGQEARLRCSPMKGHSHVYWYRQLPEEGLKFMVYLQKENIIDESGMPKERFSAEFPKEGPSILRIQQVVRGDSAAYFCASSLRRDSHLNTEAFFGQGTRLTVV.

This rearrangement joins TRBV9 to TRBJ1-5; tentatively, D is TRBD1 (6 bases). The CDR3 is made up of 14 amino acids. Per germline, CDR1 SGDLS and CDR2 YYNGEE. V lost 2 bases and J lost 6, with 12 bases in between. In nucleotides, the CDR3 is TGTGCCAGCAGCGTGGGGGGGGCTGGTCAGCCCCAGCATTTT. The encoded protein is CASSVGGAGQPQHF.

The J gene is TRBJ1-5, the V gene TRBV4-1; D gene uncertain. The CDR3 runs 15 residues. Between the trimmed V and J ends, which lost 4 bases and 5 bases, there was a span of 15 bases. Germline CDR1 reads MGHRA; CDR2 reads YSYEKL. CDR3 nucleotide sequence: TGCGCCAGCAGCCGGAGGTCCCTAAGTGATCAGCCCCAGCATTTT. It specifies CASSRRSLSDQPQHF.

This rearrangement joins TRBV30 to TRBJ1-2; D is perhaps TRBD1 (6 bases). The CDR3 has 14 amino acids. Between the trimmed V and J ends, which lost 3 bases and 0 bases, there was a span of 11 bases. Germline lookup yields CDR1 GTSNPN and CDR2 SVGIG (reference sequence). The CDR3 region is CAWRNRDPNYGYTF. For the CDR3, the DNA is TGTGCCTGGAGGAACAGGGACCCTAACTATGGCTACACCTTC.

The chain joins TRBV4-1 to TRBJ2-2; TRBD2 matches at 7 bases. V was pared by 0 bases and J by 8 bases, with 9 bases of the junction left unmatched. CDR1 MGHRA and CDR2 YSYEKL come from the germline V gene. The CDR3 runs 16 residues. The CDR3 loop is CASSQEWRTSSGELFF. The DNA for the CDR3 is TGCGCCAGCAGCCAAGAGTGGCGGACTAGTTCTGGGGAGCTGTTTTTT.

The chain recombines TRBV3-1 (or the pseudogene TRBV3-2) with TRBJ2-7; D perhaps matches TRBD1 (5 bases). In germline, CDR1 is LGHDT, CDR2 YNNKEL (reference sequence). This CDR3 spans 17 amino acids. The V and J ends lost 0 bases and 2 bases respectively, with 17 bases between them. The CDR3 here is CASSQDPVGRGTYEQYF. The CDR3, as DNA: TGTGCCAGCAGCCAAGATCCGGTGGGGCGCGGAACCTACGAGCAGTACTTC.

V usage is TRBV6-1 and J usage is TRBJ1-4; no reliable D call. The V end was cut by 3 bases, the J end by 4 bases, with 9 bases between. This CDR3 is 14 amino acids long. The germline V gene encodes CDR1 MNHNS and CDR2 SASEGT. The CDR3 nucleotides read TGTGCCAGCAGTGATCCTGGAGATAATGAAAAACTGTTTTTT. The encoded protein is CASSDPGDNEKLFF.

The chain joins TRBV11-2 to TRBJ2-1; 7 bases agree with TRBD1. CDR1 SGHAT and CDR2 FQNNGV come from the germline V gene. The CDR3 extends over 16 amino acids. V dropped 6 bases and J dropped 6; count of bases not matched to a gene: 14. CDR3 bases: TGTGCCAGCAGTCGCACTACAGGGGCCCGACTCAATGAGCAGTTCTTC. Translating gives CASSRTTGARLNEQFF.